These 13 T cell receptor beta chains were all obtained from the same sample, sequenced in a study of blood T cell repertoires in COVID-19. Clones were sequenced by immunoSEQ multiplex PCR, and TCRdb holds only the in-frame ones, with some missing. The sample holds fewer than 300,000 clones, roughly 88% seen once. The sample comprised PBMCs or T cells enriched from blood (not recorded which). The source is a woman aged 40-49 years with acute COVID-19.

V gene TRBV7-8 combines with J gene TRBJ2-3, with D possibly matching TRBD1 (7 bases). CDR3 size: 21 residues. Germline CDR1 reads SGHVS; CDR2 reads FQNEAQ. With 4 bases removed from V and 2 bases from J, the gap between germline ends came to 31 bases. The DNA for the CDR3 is TGTGCCAGCAGCTCCTCCCAGAGGGGGCTTGTCGGGGGCCGGGTCACAGATACGCAGTATTTT. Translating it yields CASSSSQRGLVGGRVTDTQYF.

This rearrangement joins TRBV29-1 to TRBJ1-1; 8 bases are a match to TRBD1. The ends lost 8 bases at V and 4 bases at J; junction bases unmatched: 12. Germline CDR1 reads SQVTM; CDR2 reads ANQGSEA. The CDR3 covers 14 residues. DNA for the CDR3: TGCAGCATCCGACAGGGGCCAGGGGGCACTGAAGCTTTCTTT. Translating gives CSIRQGPGGTEAFF.

Written as DNA, the CDR3 is TGTGCCAGCAGTAAATCAGGGGCTTATTATGGCTACACCTTC. Translation gives CASSKSGAYYGYTF. The chain couples TRBV6-5 to TRBJ1-2; the D gene is possibly TRBD1 (6 bases). Trimming took 5 bases from V and 5 from J, leaving 15 bases between them. The length of the CDR3 is 14 residues. Germline CDR1 MNHEY, CDR2 SVGAGI.

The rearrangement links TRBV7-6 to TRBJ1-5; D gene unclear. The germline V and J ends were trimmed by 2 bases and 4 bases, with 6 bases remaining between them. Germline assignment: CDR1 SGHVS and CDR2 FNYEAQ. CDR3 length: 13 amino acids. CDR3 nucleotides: TGTGCCAGCAGCTTATGGGAGAATCAGCCCCAGCATTTT. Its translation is CASSLWENQPQHF.

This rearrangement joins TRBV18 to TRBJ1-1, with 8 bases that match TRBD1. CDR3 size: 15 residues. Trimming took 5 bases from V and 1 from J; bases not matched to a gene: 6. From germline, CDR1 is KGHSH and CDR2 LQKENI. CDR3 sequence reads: CASSSAGTGNTEAFF. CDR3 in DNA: TGTGCCAGCTCATCAGCCGGGACAGGGAACACTGAAGCTTTCTTT.

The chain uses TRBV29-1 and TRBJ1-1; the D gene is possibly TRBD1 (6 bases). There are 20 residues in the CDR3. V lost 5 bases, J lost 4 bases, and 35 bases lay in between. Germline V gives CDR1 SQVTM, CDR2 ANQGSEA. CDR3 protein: CSVNNPRQDWRSQIRTEAFF. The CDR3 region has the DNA TGCAGCGTTAACAACCCGAGACAGGATTGGCGCAGTCAGATCCGCACTGAAGCTTTCTTT.

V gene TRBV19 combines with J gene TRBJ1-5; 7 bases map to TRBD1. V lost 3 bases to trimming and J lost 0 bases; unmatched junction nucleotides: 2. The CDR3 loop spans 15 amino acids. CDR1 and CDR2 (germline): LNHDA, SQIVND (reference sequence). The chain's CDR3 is CASSIGQASNQPQHF. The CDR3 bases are TGTGCCAGTAGTATTGGACAGGCTAGCAATCAGCCCCAGCATTTT.

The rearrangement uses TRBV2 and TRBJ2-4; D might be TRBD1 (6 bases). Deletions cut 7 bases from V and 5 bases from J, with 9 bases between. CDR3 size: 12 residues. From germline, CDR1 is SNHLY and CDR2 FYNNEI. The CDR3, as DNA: TGTGCCAGCATGGCAGGGGAAAACATTCAGTACTTC. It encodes CASMAGENIQYF.

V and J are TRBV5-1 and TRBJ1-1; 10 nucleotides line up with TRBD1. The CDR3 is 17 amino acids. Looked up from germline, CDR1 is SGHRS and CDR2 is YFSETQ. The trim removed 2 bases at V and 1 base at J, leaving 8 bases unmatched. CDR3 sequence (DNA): TGCGCCAGCAGCTTTCGACAGGGGGCGCCCCGGAACACTGAAGCTTTCTTT. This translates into CASSFRQGAPRNTEAFF.

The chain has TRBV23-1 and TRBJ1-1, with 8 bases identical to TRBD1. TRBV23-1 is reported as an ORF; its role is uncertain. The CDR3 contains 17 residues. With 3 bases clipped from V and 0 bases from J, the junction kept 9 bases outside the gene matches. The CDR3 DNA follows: TGCGCCAGCAGTCAGCCCGCCGCGACAGGGGTGAACACTGAAGCTTTCTTT. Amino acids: CASSQPAATGVNTEAFF.

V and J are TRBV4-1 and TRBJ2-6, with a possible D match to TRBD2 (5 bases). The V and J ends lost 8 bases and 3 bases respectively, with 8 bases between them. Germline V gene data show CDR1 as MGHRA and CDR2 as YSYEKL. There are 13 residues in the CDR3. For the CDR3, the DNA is TGCGCCAGCGCGGAGGTTGGGGCCAACGTCCTGACTTTC. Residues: CASAEVGANVLTF.

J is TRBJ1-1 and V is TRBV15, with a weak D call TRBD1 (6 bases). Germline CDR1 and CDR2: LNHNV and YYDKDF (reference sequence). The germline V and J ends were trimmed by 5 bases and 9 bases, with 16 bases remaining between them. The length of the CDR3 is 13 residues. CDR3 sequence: CATSGGQLGKAFF. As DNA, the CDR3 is TGTGCCACCAGCGGTGGACAGTTGGGGAAAGCTTTCTTT.

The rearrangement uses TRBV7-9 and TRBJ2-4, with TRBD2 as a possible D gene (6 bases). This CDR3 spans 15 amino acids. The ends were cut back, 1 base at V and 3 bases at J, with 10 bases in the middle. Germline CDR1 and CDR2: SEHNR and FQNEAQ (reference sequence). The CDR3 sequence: CASSLEKGGKNIQYF. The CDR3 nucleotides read TGTGCCAGCAGCTTAGAGAAGGGAGGCAAAAACATTCAGTACTTC.